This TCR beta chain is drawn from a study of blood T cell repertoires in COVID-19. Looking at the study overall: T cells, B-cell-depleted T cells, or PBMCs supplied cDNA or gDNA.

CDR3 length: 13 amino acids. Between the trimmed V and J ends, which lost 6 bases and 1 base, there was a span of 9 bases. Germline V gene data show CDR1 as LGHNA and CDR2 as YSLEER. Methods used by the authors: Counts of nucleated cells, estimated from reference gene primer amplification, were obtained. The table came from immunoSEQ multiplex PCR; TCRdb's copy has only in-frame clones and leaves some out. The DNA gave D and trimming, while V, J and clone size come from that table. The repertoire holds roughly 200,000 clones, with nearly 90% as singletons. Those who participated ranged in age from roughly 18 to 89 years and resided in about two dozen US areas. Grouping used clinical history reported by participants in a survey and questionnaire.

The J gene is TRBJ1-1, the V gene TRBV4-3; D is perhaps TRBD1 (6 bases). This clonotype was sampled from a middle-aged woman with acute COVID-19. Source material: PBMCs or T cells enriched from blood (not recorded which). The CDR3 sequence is CASRMTGNTEAFF. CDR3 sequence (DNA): TGCGCCAGCAGGATGACAGGGAACACTGAAGCTTTCTTT.